This TCR beta chain was found in a study of chemoradiotherapy in HPV16-positive cancers. Sequenced by immunoSEQ multiplex PCR; TCRdb stores in-frame clones only, minus some. This sample carries around 30,000 clones, about 92% of them seen once, and the ten largest clones take roughly 3.6%. Germline V gene data show CDR1 as SGHVS and CDR2 as FQNEAQ. V shed 3 bases, J shed 2 bases, and the junction held 5 bases outside the gene matches. The CDR3 runs 15 residues. The J gene is TRBJ1-1, the V gene TRBV7-8, with 8 bases identical to TRBD1. The TCR originated in a human donor with HPV-associated anogenital cancer. This material consisted of blood, taken from a patient who underwent chemoradiotherapy. This chain's CDR3 is CASSFSGTGNTEAFF. In nucleotides, the CDR3 is TGTGCCAGCAGCTTCTCCGGGACAGGTAACACTGAAGCTTTCTTT.